The T cell receptor (beta chain) under discussion was sequenced for a study of cytomegalovirus exposure and HLA in healthy donors. PCR employed 60 Vbeta and 13 Jbeta primers. The data were produced by immunoSEQ multiplex PCR, yet TCRdb's version contains in-frame clones alone and is incomplete. The top ten hold approximately 3% of the sample, which has approximately 100,000 clones, 65% to 80% seen once. The sequenced sample was PBMCs. The sequence was obtained from a woman aged 40-49 years in good health and CMV-seronegative.

For the CDR3, the DNA is TGCGCCAGCAGCCGTGGGACAGTAGGAGGCATTCAGTACTTC. This encodes CASSRGTVGGIQYF. The chain couples TRBV4-3 to TRBJ2-4; 7 bases align to TRBD1. V trimming: 4 bases; J trimming: 9 bases; junction bases outside the gene matches: 9. This CDR3 contains 14 residues. The V gene's germline CDR1 is LGHNA and CDR2 YSLEER.